This TCR beta chain came from a study of regulatory T cells in long-lasting Graves disease. Documented time point: newly diagnosed GD, antithyroid drugs for less than 3 months. TCR sequences were obtained from RNA taken from PBMCs. Per germline, CDR1 SEHNR and CDR2 FQNEAQ (reference sequence). CDR3 length equals 15 residues. V lost 5 bases, J lost 0 bases, and 4 bases stayed unmatched. With iRepertoire HTBI primers and Arm-PCR of CDR3 regions, TCR beta libraries were built. TCRdb independently ran MiXCR on the multiplex PCR reads; one entry per CDR3 protein. The repertoire holds 400,000 to 550,000 distinct CDR3 sequences, with approximately 15% as singletons. The data were also submitted as part of a second study, on T cells in Graves' hyperthyroidism and ophthalmopathy.

The receptor's source is a woman between 25 and 40 years old with Graves disease. The rearrangement joins TRBV7-9 to TRBJ2-1, with TRBD1 identical over 7 bases. The sequencing here drew on peripheral blood mononuclear cells (PBMCs), taken at new diagnosis, from a patient treated with antithyroid drugs. The CDR3 nucleotides are TGTGCCAGCAGCCCCACAGGGGCCTCCTACAATGAGCAGTTCTTC. Its protein is CASSPTGASYNEQFF.